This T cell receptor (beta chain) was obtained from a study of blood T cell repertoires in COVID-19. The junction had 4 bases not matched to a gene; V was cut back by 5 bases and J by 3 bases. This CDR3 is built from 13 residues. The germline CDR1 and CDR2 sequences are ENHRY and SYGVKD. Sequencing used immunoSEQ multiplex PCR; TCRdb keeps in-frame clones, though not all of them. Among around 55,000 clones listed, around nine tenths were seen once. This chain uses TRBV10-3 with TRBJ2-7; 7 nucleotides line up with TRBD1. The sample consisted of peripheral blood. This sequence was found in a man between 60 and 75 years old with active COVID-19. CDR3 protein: CAISPGQLYEQYF. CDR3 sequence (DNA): TGTGCCATCAGTCCGGGACAGCTCTACGAGCAGTACTTC.